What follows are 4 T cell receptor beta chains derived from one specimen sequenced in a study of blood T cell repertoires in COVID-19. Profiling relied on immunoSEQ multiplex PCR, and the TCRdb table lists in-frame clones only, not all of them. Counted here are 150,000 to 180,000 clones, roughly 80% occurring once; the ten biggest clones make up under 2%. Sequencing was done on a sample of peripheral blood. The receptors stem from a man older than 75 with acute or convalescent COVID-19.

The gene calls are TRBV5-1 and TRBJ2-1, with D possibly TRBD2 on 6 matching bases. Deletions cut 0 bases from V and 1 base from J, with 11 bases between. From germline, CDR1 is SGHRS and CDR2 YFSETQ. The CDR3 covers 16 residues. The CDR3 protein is CASSLEVGGSYNEQFF. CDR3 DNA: TGCGCCAGCAGCTTGGAGGTCGGGGGTTCCTACAATGAGCAGTTCTTC.

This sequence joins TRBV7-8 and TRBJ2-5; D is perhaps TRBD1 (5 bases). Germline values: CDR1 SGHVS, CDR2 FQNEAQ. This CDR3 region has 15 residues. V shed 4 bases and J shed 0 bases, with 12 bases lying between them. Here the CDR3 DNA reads TGTGCCAGCAGCTCCCGTAGGGGTTACCAAGAGACCCAGTACTTC. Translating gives CASSSRRGYQETQYF.

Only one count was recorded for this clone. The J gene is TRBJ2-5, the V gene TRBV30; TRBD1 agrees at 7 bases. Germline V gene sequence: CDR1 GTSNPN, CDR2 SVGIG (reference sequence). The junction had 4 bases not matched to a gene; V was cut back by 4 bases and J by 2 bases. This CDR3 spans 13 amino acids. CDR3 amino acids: CAWTGQPQETQYF. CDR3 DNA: TGTGCCTGGACGGGACAGCCGCAAGAGACCCAGTACTTC.

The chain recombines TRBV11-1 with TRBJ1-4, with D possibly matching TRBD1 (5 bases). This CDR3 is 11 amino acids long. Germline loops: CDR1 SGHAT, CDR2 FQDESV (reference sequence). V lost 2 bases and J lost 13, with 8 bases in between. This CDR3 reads CASSLQGGLFF. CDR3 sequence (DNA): TGTGCCAGCAGCTTACAGGGAGGACTGTTTTTT.